A single sample is the source of the 20 T cell receptor beta chains below, sequenced in a study of T-cell memory formation after mild COVID-19. TCRdb used MiXCR to reprocess the 5' RACE reads, holding one entry per CDR3 protein. The table has a few hundred thousand distinct CDR3 sequences, around 30% seen once. Material for sequencing was PBMCs or a T cell subset sorted from them (not recorded which). These receptor sequences come from an adult woman who had mild COVID-19 (a few samples of this study predate the infection). Cell type and time point are not known.

This clonotype was picked up one time. The chain links TRBV7-8 to TRBJ1-1; weak D call: TRBD1 (5 bases). In germline, CDR1 is SGHVS, CDR2 FQNEAQ. This CDR3 is 18 amino acids long. Trimming took 5 bases from V and 0 from J, leaving 22 bases between them. In DNA form, the CDR3 reads TGTGCCAGCAGCCCGTTTCACAGGTCCGGGGGGATGAACACTGAAGCTTTCTTT. Encoded protein: CASSPFHRSGGMNTEAFF. The variable domain in full, completed from reference TRBV7-8 and TRBJ1-1, reads GAGVSQSPRYKVAKRGQDVALRCDPISGHVSLFWYQQALGQGPEFLTYFQNEAQLDKSGLPSDRFFAERPEGSVSTLKIQRTQQEDSAVYLCASSPFHRSGGMNTEAFFGQGTRLTVV.

This clonotype was found a few times. This chain connects TRBV29-1 to TRBJ1-2; the D gene is possibly TRBD1 (5 bases). Trimming removed 4 bases at V and 5 bases at J, with 8 bases between. Germline V gene sequence: CDR1 SQVTM, CDR2 ANQGSEA. The CDR3 runs 11 residues. The CDR3 DNA reads as TGCAGCGTTGGAGGGGTATATGGCTACACCTTC. Residues: CSVGGVYGYTF.

The sample holds a few counts of this clonotype. The chain combines TRBV12-3 or TRBV12-4 with TRBJ1-1, with unresolved D. CDR3 length: 13 residues. With 3 bases removed from V and 3 bases from J, the gap between germline ends came to 8 bases. CDR3 amino acids: CASSFERYTEAFF. Here the CDR3 DNA reads TGTGCCAGCAGTTTTGAAAGGTACACTGAAGCTTTCTTT.

This clonotype was observed a few times. The chain carries TRBV10-3 and TRBJ2-1; D uncertain. The V end lost 3 bases, the J end lost 6 bases, and 6 bases lay between the germline ends. Germline V gene data show CDR1 as ENHRY and CDR2 as SYGVKD. This CDR3 comprises 12 residues. This chain's CDR3 is CAISDSSNEQFF. The CDR3 nucleotides are TGTGCCATCAGTGATTCTAGCAATGAGCAGTTCTTC.

The rearrangement links TRBV27 to TRBJ1-1, with a tentative D call TRBD1 (6 bases). Germline loops: CDR1 MNHEY, CDR2 SMNVEV (reference sequence). This CDR3 contains 15 residues. The V end lost 2 bases, the J end lost 3 bases, and 13 bases lay between the germline ends. CDR3 amino acids: CASSLRVGGYTEAFF. DNA of the CDR3: TGTGCCAGCAGTTTAAGAGTAGGGGGTTACACTGAAGCTTTCTTT.

The chain couples TRBV10-3 to TRBJ2-3; the D call may be TRBD1 or TRBD2 (5 bases each). This CDR3 comprises 15 residues. V shed 3 bases and J shed 5 bases, with 15 bases lying between them. Germline loops: CDR1 ENHRY, CDR2 SYGVKD. As DNA, the CDR3 is TGTGCCATCAGTGACCGGGACGCCGATGGAGATACGCAGTATTTT. It translates to CAISDRDADGDTQYF.

The J gene is TRBJ2-2, the V gene TRBV9; no clear D gene. This CDR3 contains 17 residues. Germline lookup yields CDR1 SGDLS and CDR2 YYNGEE. V lost 0 bases, J lost 4 bases, and 16 bases lay in between. The CDR3, as DNA: TGTGCCAGCAGCGTAGAGGGCCACGCGGTTCCCACCGGGGAGCTGTTTTTT. Amino acids: CASSVEGHAVPTGELFF.

The chain joins TRBV3-1 to TRBJ1-5; D is undetermined. The CDR3 runs to 13 residues. V lost 0 bases and J lost 6, with 6 bases in between. Per germline, CDR1 LGHDT and CDR2 YNNKEL (reference sequence). The DNA for the CDR3 is TGTGCCAGCAGCCAAGAGCAGCGTCAGCCCCAGCATTTT. Its protein is CASSQEQRQPQHF.

This clonotype has only a few counts. The rearrangement links TRBV10-3 to TRBJ2-3, with D maybe TRBD2 (5 bases). The germline V and J ends were trimmed by 0 bases and 0 bases, with 7 bases remaining between them. CDR1 is ENHRY, CDR2 SYGVKD, per germline. This CDR3 is 15 amino acids long. CDR3 sequence: CAISESPGSTDTQYF. CDR3 coding DNA: TGTGCCATCAGTGAGTCCCCGGGGAGCACAGATACGCAGTATTTT.

CDR3 sequence: CASSIGQGAREQYF. The CDR3 DNA reads TGTGCCAGTAGTATTGGGCAGGGGGCTCGGGAGCAGTACTTC. V is TRBV19 and J is TRBJ2-7; TRBD1 aligns across 8 bases. Looked up from germline, CDR1 is LNHDA and CDR2 is SQIVND (reference sequence). The J segment lost 7 bases and the V segment lost 3 bases, leaving 8 bases of the junction unmatched. CDR3 size: 14 residues.

The chain recombines TRBV6-5 with TRBJ2-7, with 8 bases lining up with TRBD1. The length of the CDR3 is 14 residues. The V segment lost 7 bases and the J segment 4 bases; nucleotides outside the gene matches: 9. Germline CDR1 is MNHEY and CDR2 is SVGAGI. CDR3 loop: CASTPDRVPYEQYF. CDR3 sequence (DNA): TGTGCCAGCACCCCGGACAGGGTTCCGTACGAGCAGTACTTC.

The rearrangement uses TRBV7-3 and TRBJ1-1; unclear D gene. The CDR3 extends over 15 amino acids. The V and J ends lost 5 bases and 4 bases respectively, with 17 bases between them. Germline V lookup: CDR1 SGHTA, CDR2 FQGTGA. In nucleotides, the CDR3 is TGTGCCAGCAGCCCGTCGCCAGGACTCCTCACTGAAGCTTTCTTT. Translation gives CASSPSPGLLTEAFF. The full variable domain, rest sourced from reference TRBV7-3 and TRBJ1-1, is GAGVSQTPSNKVTEKGKYVELRCDPISGHTALYWYRQSLGQGPEFLIYFQGTGAADDSGLPNDRFFAVRPEGSVSTLKIQRTERGDSAVYLCASSPSPGLLTEAFFGQGTRLTVV.

There are a few counts of this clonotype. The rearrangement uses TRBV12-3 or TRBV12-4 and TRBJ1-5; D is possibly TRBD1 (5 bases). Trimming took off 6 bases at V and 9 bases at J, with 9 bases between the two ends. This CDR3 region has 11 residues. CDR3 residues: CASSQGLPQHF. The DNA for the CDR3 is TGTGCCAGCAGCCAGGGCTTGCCCCAGCATTTT.

This clonotype turned up a few times. The chain recombines TRBV20-1 with TRBJ1-2; D gene unclear. The V end lost 0 bases, the J end lost 10 bases, and 12 bases lay between the germline ends. Germline V gene sequence: CDR1 DFQATT, CDR2 SNEGSKA (reference sequence). CDR3 size: 12 residues. Here the CDR3 reads CSARDEVADYTF. CDR3 DNA sequence: TGCAGTGCTAGAGATGAGGTGGCGGACTACACCTTC.

As DNA, the CDR3 is TGTGCCAGCAGCTTAGTGGAGTTGGGACCTCAGCATTTT. It translates to CASSLVELGPQHF. The chain links TRBV7-2 to TRBJ1-5, with a weak D call TRBD1 (5 bases). The CDR3 runs 13 residues. Trimming removed 1 base at V and 13 bases at J, with 14 bases between. Germline CDR1 reads SGHTA; CDR2 reads FQGNSA.

The CDR3, as DNA: TGCAGTTACAGGGGCAACACAGATACGCAGTATTTT. This encodes CSYRGNTDTQYF. The chain combines TRBV29-1 with TRBJ2-3; 7 bases fit TRBD1. This CDR3 is built from 12 residues. In germline, CDR1 is SQVTM, CDR2 ANQGSEA.

This clonotype was detected only a few times. The chain employs TRBV11-3 and TRBJ2-2, with D possibly being TRBD1 or TRBD2 (5 bases each). V was pared by 4 bases and J by 1 base, with 10 bases between. The germline gives CDR1 SGHNT, CDR2 YENEEA. The CDR3 is 15 residues long. CDR3 sequence (DNA): TGTGCCAGCAGCTACGGGGCCCAGAACACCGGGGAGCTGTTTTTT. Its protein product is CASSYGAQNTGELFF. Based on the CDR3 plus reference TRBV11-3 and TRBJ2-2, the full variable domain is EAGVVQSPRYKIIEKKQPVAFWCNPISGHNTLYWYLQNLGQGPELLIRYENEEAVDDSQLPKDRFSAERLKGVDSTLKIQPAELGDSAVYLCASSYGAQNTGELFFGEGSRLTVL.

CDR3 region: CASSRTGAEQFF. The CDR3 DNA reads TGCGCCAGCAGCCGTACGGGGGCTGAGCAGTTCTTC. J is TRBJ2-1 and V is TRBV4-1; D is perhaps TRBD1 or TRBD2 (6 bases each). Germline assignment: CDR1 MGHRA and CDR2 YSYEKL. The CDR3 spans 12 residues. The V end lost 4 bases, the J end lost 9 bases, and 10 bases lay between the germline ends.

The table lists this clonotype with a few counts. This chain uses TRBV18 with TRBJ1-2; D may be TRBD1 (6 bases). The CDR3 contains 14 residues. V lost 2 bases and J lost 8, with 15 bases in between. Germline V CDR1 and CDR2: KGHSH, LQKENI. The DNA for the CDR3 is TGTGCCAGCTCACCAGTTGGAGGGGGGAACGGCTACACCTTC. Translated: CASSPVGGGNGYTF.

V gene TRBV7-2 combines with J gene TRBJ2-4; D is unresolved. The CDR3 is 13 amino acids. The germline CDR1 and CDR2 sequences are SGHTA and FQGNSA. The V and J ends lost 3 bases and 11 bases respectively, with 14 bases between them. In DNA form, the CDR3 reads TGTGCCAGCAGCTTTAGCCCCCCGGGCGTTCAGTACTTC. Translating it yields CASSFSPPGVQYF.